These T cell receptor beta chains were read from a single sample in a study of blood T cells in healthy people across ages. MiXCR, run by TCRdb on the 5' RACE reads, gives a single entry per CDR3 protein. The sample yields under 2 million distinct CDR3 sequences, almost 35% seen once. Sequences were obtained from blood. The origin of the receptors is a woman aged 30 to 39 in good health. CDR3s include the opening cysteine and the closing phenylalanine or tryptophan. A D gene is named only where the DNA matches it firmly. Not all rows give a size; the values are once, few, many and, for expanded clones, a class.

DNA	CDR3	V	D	J	size
TGCGCCAGCAGCTTGGGGACAGGGAGCGAAGAGACCCAGTACTTC	CASSLGTGSEETQYF	TRBV5-1	TRBD1	TRBJ2-5	NA
TGTGCCAGCAGCACCTCCAGGGCGGTAAGCTCCTACGGGCAGTACTTC	CASSTSRAVSSYGQYF	TRBV13	NA	TRBJ2-7	NA
TGTGCCAGCAGTTGGGAACAGGGGACGGCTGAAGCTTTCTTT	CASSWEQGTAEAFF	TRBV6-5	TRBD1	TRBJ1-1	NA
TGTACCACCAGCAGGTATGAACAGGCCGATGCCTACGAGCAGTACTTC	CTTSRYEQADAYEQYF	TRBV15	NA	TRBJ2-7	NA
TGTGCCAGCAGTGACTCAATTCAGGAGTTCTTC	CASSDSIQEFF	TRBV2	NA	TRBJ2-1	NA
TGTGCCTGGATTTTCGGGACAGGAGAGTTAGCTTTCTTT	CAWIFGTGELAFF	TRBV30	TRBD1	TRBJ1-1	once
TGTGCCAGCAGTAGTGAACTAGCGGGGACAATACGCGGGCAGTACTTC	CASSSELAGTIRGQYF	TRBV12-3/TRBV12-4	TRBD2	TRBJ2-5	NA
TGTGCCAGCAGTGACAACAGGGGGCTCAATGAGCAGTTCTTC	CASSDNRGLNEQFF	TRBV2	TRBD1	TRBJ2-1	NA
TGTGCCAGCAGTTTCCGGGAGGGAGATACGCAGTATTTT	CASSFREGDTQYF	TRBV12-3/TRBV12-4	TRBD2	TRBJ2-3	many
TGTGCCAGCAGCCAATTCGAACAAATCTACGAGCAGTACTTC	CASSQFEQIYEQYF	TRBV3-1	NA	TRBJ2-7	few
TGTGCCACCAGCACCTCCTATCAGCCCCAGCATTTT	CATSTSYQPQHF	TRBV15	NA	TRBJ1-5	NA
TGCGCCAGCAGCTTACGGAGCGGGAGGTTGAGGAACAATGAGCAGTTCTTC	CASSLRSGRLRNNEQFF	TRBV5-1	TRBD2	TRBJ2-1	few
TGTGCCATCAGAGATCAAATAGCGGGGGGGCCCACAGATACGCAGTATTTT	CAIRDQIAGGPTDTQYF	TRBV10-3	TRBD2	TRBJ2-3	few
TGCGCCAGCAGCCAAGAAACAACAGGGCCCCTGAACACTGAAGCTTTCTTT	CASSQETTGPLNTEAFF	TRBV4-1	NA	TRBJ1-1	few
TGCGCCAGCAGCCAACGGGGGGTAGCTGATGAGCAGTTCTTC	CASSQRGVADEQFF	TRBV4-1	TRBD2	TRBJ2-1	NA
TGCGCCAGCAGCCAAGATTTTAGCGGGGGGAGGAAAGAGACCCAGTACTTC	CASSQDFSGGRKETQYF	TRBV4-1	TRBD2	TRBJ2-5	many
TGTGCCAGCAGTTCCCCTCCGGGACACCGCGAAAAGGACAATCAGCCCCAGCATTTT	CASSSPPGHREKDNQPQHF	TRBV27	NA	TRBJ1-5	NA
TGTGCCATCAGCAACTGGACCTCAAACGGTGGCTACACCTTC	CAISNWTSNGGYTF	TRBV10-3	NA	TRBJ1-2	few
TGCAGCTCCACCCGTTCGGGGGGGGGCACAGATACGCAGTATTTT	CSSTRSGGGTDTQYF	TRBV29-1	TRBD2	TRBJ2-3	NA
TGTGCCAGCAGCCTCCGGGGCCCCGGGGGCACCGGGGAGCTGTTTTTT	CASSLRGPGGTGELFF	TRBV28	NA	TRBJ2-2	few
TGTGCCAGCAGTGAAGCGCTTCGACACCCTGAAGGCCCCCAGCATTTT	CASSEALRHPEGPQHF	TRBV6-1	NA	TRBJ1-5	NA
TGTGCCACCAGCAGGGCTGGGGGGACCCAGCATTTT	CATSRAGGTQHF	TRBV15	NA	TRBJ1-5	few
TGTGCCAGCAGCTTATTGCAGGGGCACGAGCAGTACTTC	CASSLLQGHEQYF	TRBV7-9	NA	TRBJ2-7	few
TGTGCCAGCACCTCACAGGATAGCTACGAGCAGTACTTC	CASTSQDSYEQYF	TRBV6-5	NA	TRBJ2-7	NA
TGCAGTGCTAGAACCCCCGGGACAGGGAATTCCGATGAGCAGTTCTTC	CSARTPGTGNSDEQFF	TRBV20-1	TRBD1	TRBJ2-1	NA
TGTGCCGGTACCTACAATGAGCAGTTCTTC	CAGTYNEQFF	TRBV30	NA	TRBJ2-1	few
TGCAGTGCTCCGACTAGCTGGGGGCAGTTCTTC	CSAPTSWGQFF	TRBV20-1	TRBD2	TRBJ2-1	NA
TGTGCCAGCAGTCACGGGGACCACTACGAGCAGTACTTC	CASSHGDHYEQYF	TRBV27	NA	TRBJ2-7	NA
TGTGCCAGCAGTCAAAGCGGGACTAGCGGGGTAGATACGCAGTATTTT	CASSQSGTSGVDTQYF	TRBV25-1	TRBD2	TRBJ2-3	NA
TGTGCCAGCAGCCAAGGGGTTCGAGCCAGAGACGAGCAGTACTTC	CASSQGVRARDEQYF	TRBV14	NA	TRBJ2-7	NA
TGCAGTGCTAGAGCCGCCAGTCGGAACACTGAAGCTTTCTTT	CSARAASRNTEAFF	TRBV20-1	NA	TRBJ1-1	once
TGTGCCAGCAGGACAGGGTTCGTTGGCTACACCTTC	CASRTGFVGYTF	TRBV27	TRBD1	TRBJ1-2	few
TGTGCCACCAGCAGAGTTGGGACAGGGGGCTATCAGCCCCAGCATTTT	CATSRVGTGGYQPQHF	TRBV15	TRBD1	TRBJ1-5	NA
TGTGCCAGCAGTGCCCCAGTCAGCAAGGCGGCTTTCTTT	CASSAPVSKAAFF	TRBV25-1	NA	TRBJ1-1	few
TGTGCCAGCAGCCCAGGGCAGGGGGCCAACTACAATGAGCAGTTCTTC	CASSPGQGANYNEQFF	TRBV7-8	TRBD1	TRBJ2-1	NA
TGTGCCAGCAGCCCGACACCAGATACGCAGTATTTT	CASSPTPDTQYF	TRBV3-1	NA	TRBJ2-3	few
TGCAGTGCAAATCACAGGGGAGGGAGCAATCAGCCCCAGCATTTT	CSANHRGGSNQPQHF	TRBV20-1	TRBD1	TRBJ1-5	NA
TGTGCCAGCAGTTTAATGTTAGCGGAGCAGTACTTC	CASSLMLAEQYF	TRBV28	NA	TRBJ2-7	NA
TGCGCCACATGGGACGGCATAGGCATAATCTACGAGCAGTACTTC	CATWDGIGIIYEQYF	TRBV5-1	NA	TRBJ2-7	once
TGCGCCAGCAGCTTTTCGACAGGGTATCAAGAGACCCAGTACTTC	CASSFSTGYQETQYF	TRBV5-1	TRBD1	TRBJ2-5	many
TGTACCAGCTCACCAGGGACATCGGAGACCCAGTACTTC	CTSSPGTSETQYF	TRBV18	NA	TRBJ2-5	NA
TGTGCCAGCAGCCAAGGTACTAGCGGGGGGGCCTGGACGCAGTATTTT	CASSQGTSGGAWTQYF	TRBV3-1	TRBD2	TRBJ2-3	NA